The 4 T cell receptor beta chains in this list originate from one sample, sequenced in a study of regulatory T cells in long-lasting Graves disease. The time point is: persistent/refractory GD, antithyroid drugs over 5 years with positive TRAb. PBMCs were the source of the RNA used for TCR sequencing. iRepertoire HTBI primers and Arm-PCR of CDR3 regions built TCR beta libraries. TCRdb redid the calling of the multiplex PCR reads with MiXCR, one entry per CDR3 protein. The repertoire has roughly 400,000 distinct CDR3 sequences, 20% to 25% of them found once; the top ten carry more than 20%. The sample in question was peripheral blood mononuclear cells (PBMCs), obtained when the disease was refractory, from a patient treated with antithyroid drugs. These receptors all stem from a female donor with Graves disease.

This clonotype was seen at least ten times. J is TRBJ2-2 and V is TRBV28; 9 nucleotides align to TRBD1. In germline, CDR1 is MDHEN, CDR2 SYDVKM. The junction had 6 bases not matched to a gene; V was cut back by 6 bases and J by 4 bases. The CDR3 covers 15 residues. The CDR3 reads CASSSTGGITGELFF. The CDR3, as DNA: TGTGCCAGCAGCTCCACAGGGGGCATCACCGGGGAGCTGTTTTTT.

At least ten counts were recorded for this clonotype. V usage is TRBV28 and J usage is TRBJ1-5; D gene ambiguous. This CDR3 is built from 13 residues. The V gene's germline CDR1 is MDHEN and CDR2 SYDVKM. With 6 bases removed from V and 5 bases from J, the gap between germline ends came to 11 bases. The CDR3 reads CASSREEDQPQHF. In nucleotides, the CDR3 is TGTGCCAGCAGCCGGGAGGAGGATCAGCCCCAGCATTTT.

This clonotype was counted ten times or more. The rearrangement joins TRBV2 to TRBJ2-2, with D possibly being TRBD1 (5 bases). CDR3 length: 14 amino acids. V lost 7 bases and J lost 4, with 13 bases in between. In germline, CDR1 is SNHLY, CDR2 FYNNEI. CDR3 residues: CASIGAAPTGELFF. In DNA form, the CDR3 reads TGTGCCAGCATTGGGGCGGCCCCCACCGGGGAGCTGTTTTTT.

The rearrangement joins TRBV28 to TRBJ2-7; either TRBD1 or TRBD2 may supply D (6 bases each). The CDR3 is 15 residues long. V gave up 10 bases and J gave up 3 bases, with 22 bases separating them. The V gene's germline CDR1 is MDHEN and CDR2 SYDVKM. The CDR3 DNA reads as TGTGCCACCAAAGATAGTAGGGGGGCATTCTACGAGCAGTACTTC. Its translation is CATKDSRGAFYEQYF.